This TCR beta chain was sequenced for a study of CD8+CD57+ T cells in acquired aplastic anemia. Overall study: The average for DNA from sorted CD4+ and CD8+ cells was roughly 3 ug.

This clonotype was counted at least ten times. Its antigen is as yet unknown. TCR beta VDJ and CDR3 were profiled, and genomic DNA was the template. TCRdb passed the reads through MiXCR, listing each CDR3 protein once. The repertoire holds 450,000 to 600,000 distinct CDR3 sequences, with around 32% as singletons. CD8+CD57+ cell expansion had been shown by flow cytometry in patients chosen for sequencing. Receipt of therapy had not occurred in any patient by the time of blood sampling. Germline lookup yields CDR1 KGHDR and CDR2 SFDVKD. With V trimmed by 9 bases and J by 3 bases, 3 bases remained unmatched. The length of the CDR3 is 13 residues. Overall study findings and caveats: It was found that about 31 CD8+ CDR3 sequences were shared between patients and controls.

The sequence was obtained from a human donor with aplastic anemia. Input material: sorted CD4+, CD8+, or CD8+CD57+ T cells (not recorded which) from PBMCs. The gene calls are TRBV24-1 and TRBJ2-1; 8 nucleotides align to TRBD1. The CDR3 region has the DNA TGTGCCACCGGGGACAGGTACTACAATGAGCAGTTCTTC. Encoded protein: CATGDRYYNEQFF.